This entry features one T cell receptor beta chain sequence. Its antigen is undetermined. At one of its ends the junction is not consistent with the germline gene, which may arise from a read error. Assay used: immunoSEQ multiplex PCR; TCRdb lists only in-frame clones, some missing. The sample lists fewer than 100,000 clones; about 94% were seen once. CDR3 size: 14 residues. The germline V gene has CDR1 MNHNS and CDR2 SASEGT. The data originate from a study of cytomegalovirus exposure and HLA in healthy donors. Whole-study results and caveats: According to a subsequent analysis, TCR clusters from the first cohort were inclined to appear together in the 90 to 150 validation repertoires. Cytomegalovirus status was reportedly diagnosed by the classifier with high sensitivity and specificity. The study recorded 150 to 200 TCR beta chains that were cytomegalovirus-associated.

Material for sequencing was PBMCs. This receptor was identified in a woman under 30 in good health and CMV-seronegative. V gene TRBV6-1 combines with J gene TRBJ2-3; 14 bases agree with TRBD2. CDR3 in amino acids: CASTNLGTSGSHFF. The CDR3 DNA reads TGTGCCAGCACCAACCTGGGGACTAGCGGGAGCCATTTTTTT.